Sequencing of this T cell receptor (beta chain) was carried out in a study of blood T cell repertoires in COVID-19. Turning to the study itself: Samples came from the United States, Italy and Spain, spanning acute and convalescent COVID-19. PBMCs, B-cell-depleted T cells, or T cells were the source of the cDNA or gDNA that made up the material.

The assay was immunoSEQ multiplex PCR, and TCRdb's table has in-frame clones only and misses some. This table holds 85,000 to 100,000 clones, around nine tenths found once. The germline V gene encodes CDR1 SGHRS and CDR2 YFSETQ. The ends were cut back, 4 bases at V and 0 bases at J, with 11 bases in the middle. The CDR3 consists of 14 residues. The rearrangement uses TRBV5-1 and TRBJ2-7, with unresolved D. The sequence was obtained from a man in his forties or fifties with COVID-19, enrolled during active disease. Material for sequencing was peripheral blood. CDR3 coding DNA: TGCGCCAGCAGCGAAGACACAAACTCCTACGAGCAGTACTTC. The encoded protein is CASSEDTNSYEQYF.